Shown below are 20 T cell receptor beta chains from a single sample sequenced in a study of cytomegalovirus exposure and HLA in healthy donors. The PCR contained 60 Vbeta and 13 Jbeta primers. Only in-frame clones appear in the TCRdb table, and some are missing; sequencing was by immunoSEQ multiplex PCR. The data hold 150,000 or so clones, with more than 75% observed a single time. The sequenced sample was PBMCs. These receptors all stem from a man between 25 and 39 years old in good health and CMV-seropositive.

The V and J genes are TRBV6-4 and TRBJ1-1; 9 positions agree with TRBD1. CDR3 length: 15 amino acids. J was trimmed by 4 bases and V by 6 bases; bases with no gene match: 9. Germline CDR1 MRHNA, CDR2 SNTAGT. The chain's CDR3 is CASRPETGGSTEAFF. As DNA, the CDR3 is TGTGCCAGCAGACCCGAGACAGGGGGTTCCACTGAAGCTTTCTTT.

The gene calls are TRBV15 and TRBJ1-1; no clear D gene. The germline V gene has CDR1 LNHNV and CDR2 YYDKDF (reference sequence). Between the trimmed V and J ends, which lost 0 bases and 2 bases, there was a span of 7 bases. There are 14 residues in the CDR3. CDR3 sequence: CATSRERINTEAFF. Written as DNA, the CDR3 is TGTGCCACCAGCAGAGAGAGAATCAACACTGAAGCTTTCTTT.

The chain is built from TRBV6-5 and TRBJ2-2; 9 bases are a match to TRBD1. Germline V CDR1 and CDR2: MNHEY, SVGAGI. The CDR3 loop spans 15 amino acids. Losses at the gene ends were 7 bases for V and 5 bases for J; bases not matched to a gene: 8. CDR3 sequence: CASNRDRDFTGELFF. The CDR3 DNA reads TGTGCCAGCAACCGGGACAGGGACTTTACCGGGGAGCTGTTTTTT.

The chain has TRBV4-2 and TRBJ2-2; 12 bases line up with TRBD2. The junction had 13 bases not matched to a gene; V was cut back by 4 bases and J by 1 base. CDR3 length equals 20 residues. Per the germline V gene, CDR1 is LGHNA and CDR2 is YNFKEQ. The CDR3 loop reads CASSLIHLAGGPRNTGELFF. The CDR3 region has the DNA TGTGCCAGCAGCCTCATCCATCTAGCGGGAGGGCCCCGGAACACCGGGGAGCTGTTTTTT.

This chain joins TRBV7-9 and TRBJ2-1; 7 bases are a match to TRBD1. The germline gives CDR1 SEHNR, CDR2 FQNEAQ (reference sequence). Germline trimming cut 1 base from V and 8 bases from J; bases unmatched to any gene: 5. The CDR3 is 14 amino acids. CDR3 DNA sequence: TGTGCCAGCAGCTTAGGAAGGGGGCACGATGAGCAGTTCTTC. This gives the protein CASSLGRGHDEQFF.

The V and J genes are TRBV5-1 and TRBJ2-7; 7 bases agree with TRBD2. V was clipped by 6 bases and J by 3 bases; unmatched bases: 9. CDR1 and CDR2 from the germline V gene are SGHRS and YFSETQ. This CDR3 spans 14 amino acids. The DNA of the CDR3 is TGCGCCAGCACCCTGACTAGCACGGGCTACGAGCAGTACTTC. Translating gives CASTLTSTGYEQYF.

The chain is built from TRBV11-2 and TRBJ2-2; D is ambiguous. The CDR3 totals 15 residues. In germline, CDR1 is SGHAT, CDR2 FQNNGV. Trimming took 1 base from V and 2 from J, leaving 8 bases between them. CDR3 coding DNA: TGTGCCAGCAGCTTAGGGCAGGTTAACACCGGGGAGCTGTTTTTT. It encodes CASSLGQVNTGELFF. Drawing the rest from reference TRBV11-2 and TRBJ2-2, the complete variable domain is EAGVAQSPRYKIIEKRQSVAFWCNPISGHATLYWYQQILGQGPKLLIQFQNNGVVDDSQLPKDRFSAERLKGVDSTLKIQPAKLEDSAVYLCASSLGQVNTGELFFGEGSRLTVL.

A single count supports this clone. The genes are TRBV19 and TRBJ1-4; D call uncertain. CDR3 length: 14 amino acids. Germline V gene lookup returns CDR1 LNHDA and CDR2 SQIVND (reference sequence). The ends were cut back, 1 base at V and 7 bases at J, with 10 bases in the middle. The CDR3 here is CASSIALSGEKLFF. The CDR3 DNA sequence: TGTGCCAGTAGTATAGCATTATCGGGTGAAAAACTGTTTTTT.

V and J are TRBV6-5 and TRBJ2-1; 8 nucleotides align to TRBD2. The J segment lost 0 bases and the V segment lost 4 bases, leaving 5 bases of the junction unmatched. This CDR3 has 16 residues. Germline loops: CDR1 MNHEY, CDR2 SVGAGI. The CDR3 is CASSFPSGYSYNEQFF. The CDR3 DNA reads TGTGCCAGCAGTTTCCCTAGCGGGTACTCCTACAATGAGCAGTTCTTC.

The J gene is TRBJ2-7, the V gene TRBV5-6; D call uncertain. V lost 4 bases and J lost 7, with 15 bases in between. The CDR3 runs to 13 residues. Germline CDR1 and CDR2: SGHDT and YYEEEE. The CDR3 sequence: CASSPVREREQYF. CDR3 bases: TGTGCCAGCAGCCCAGTGCGAGAGAGGGAGCAGTACTTC.

The chain recombines TRBV7-3 with TRBJ2-1, with D perhaps matching TRBD2 (6 bases). Germline assignment: CDR1 SGHTA and CDR2 FQGTGA. V lost 5 bases to trimming and J lost 5 bases, with 10 bases between them. The CDR3 totals 13 residues. The CDR3 bases are TGTGCCAGCAGCGAGGGACTGAACAATGAGCAGTTCTTC. It specifies CASSEGLNNEQFF.

This clone was counted a few times. The chain employs TRBV28 and TRBJ1-3; 8 positions match TRBD1. Trimming took 6 bases from V and 4 from J; bases not matched to a gene: 8. The CDR3 length is 15 residues. The germline CDR1 and CDR2 sequences are MDHEN and SYDVKM. The CDR3 DNA sequence: TGTGCCAGCAGCCCGGGACAGGTCCTGGGAAACACCATATATTTT. Translating gives CASSPGQVLGNTIYF.

The chain employs TRBV10-3 and TRBJ2-5; 11 positions match TRBD1. Germline values: CDR1 ENHRY, CDR2 SYGVKD. With V trimmed by 4 bases and J by 2 bases, 3 bases remained unmatched. The CDR3 is 15 residues long. CDR3 loop: CAISGWDRGQETQYF. Here the CDR3 DNA reads TGTGCCATCAGTGGGTGGGACAGGGGGCAAGAGACCCAGTACTTC.

This clone was found once. The V and J genes are TRBV5-6 and TRBJ1-2; TRBD1 might be the D (5 bases). With 1 base removed from V and 6 bases from J, the gap between germline ends came to 13 bases. This CDR3 contains 14 residues. Germline lookup yields CDR1 SGHDT and CDR2 YYEEEE. The CDR3 DNA reads as TGTGCCAGCAGCTTGTACGGGGGTGAGAATGGCTACACCTTC. Translated: CASSLYGGENGYTF.

V gene TRBV12-5 combines with J gene TRBJ2-7; D unclear. The V gene lost 4 bases and the J gene lost 2 bases, with 15 bases spanning the gap. The CDR3 loop spans 15 amino acids. From germline, CDR1 is LGHNT and CDR2 FRNRAP. The CDR3 loop reads CASGSDSPRTYEQYF. In DNA form, the CDR3 reads TGTGCTAGTGGTTCTGATAGCCCGCGGACCTACGAGCAGTACTTC. The full variable domain, rest sourced from reference TRBV12-5 and TRBJ2-7, is DARVTQTPRHKVTEMGQEVTMRCQPILGHNTVFWYRQTMMQGLELLAYFRNRAPLDDSGMPKDRFSAEMPDATLATLKIQPSEPRDSAVYFCASGSDSPRTYEQYFGPGTRLTVT.

V is TRBV7-8 and J is TRBJ2-5; 11 bases are a match to TRBD2. Germline values: CDR1 SGHVS, CDR2 FQNEAQ. After removal of 4 bases from V and 5 bases from J, the junction contained 6 bases not matched to a gene. The CDR3 covers 15 residues. The CDR3 DNA reads TGTGCCAGCAGCTCACTAGCGGGAGTTACGGAGACCCAGTACTTC. Amino acids: CASSSLAGVTETQYF.

The CDR3 sequence: CASSERGNYGYTF. The CDR3 DNA reads TGTGCCAGCAGTGAAAGGGGAAACTATGGCTACACCTTC. V and J are TRBV2 and TRBJ1-2, with a weak D call TRBD1 (5 bases). Germline V CDR1 and CDR2: SNHLY, FYNNEI. CDR3 length equals 13 residues. Trimming removed 2 bases from V and 2 bases from J, with 6 bases in between.

The chain combines TRBV28 with TRBJ1-1; maybe TRBD1 (5 bases). Looked up from germline, CDR1 is MDHEN and CDR2 is SYDVKM. This CDR3 comprises 12 residues. Between the trimmed V and J ends, which lost 7 bases and 6 bases, there was a span of 12 bases. The CDR3 sequence is CASNVGGAEAFF. CDR3 sequence (DNA): TGTGCCAGCAACGTCGGGGGGGCTGAAGCTTTCTTT.

J is TRBJ2-7 and V is TRBV28; no reliable D call. Deletions cut 6 bases from V and 7 bases from J, with 19 bases between. Germline V gene sequence: CDR1 MDHEN, CDR2 SYDVKM. The CDR3 covers 14 residues. DNA for the CDR3: TGTGCCAGCAGCTCCCCAGGTAGTTCCTGGGAGCAGTACTTC. Translating gives CASSSPGSSWEQYF.

The genes are TRBV2 and TRBJ1-5, with a tentative D call TRBD1 (6 bases). CDR3 length: 14 residues. The germline gives CDR1 SNHLY, CDR2 FYNNEI. Trimming pared 4 bases from V and 6 bases from J, leaving 13 bases between. DNA of the CDR3: TGTGCCAGCAGTGCGGACAGACGACCTCAGCCCCAGCATTTT. Translation gives CASSADRRPQPQHF.